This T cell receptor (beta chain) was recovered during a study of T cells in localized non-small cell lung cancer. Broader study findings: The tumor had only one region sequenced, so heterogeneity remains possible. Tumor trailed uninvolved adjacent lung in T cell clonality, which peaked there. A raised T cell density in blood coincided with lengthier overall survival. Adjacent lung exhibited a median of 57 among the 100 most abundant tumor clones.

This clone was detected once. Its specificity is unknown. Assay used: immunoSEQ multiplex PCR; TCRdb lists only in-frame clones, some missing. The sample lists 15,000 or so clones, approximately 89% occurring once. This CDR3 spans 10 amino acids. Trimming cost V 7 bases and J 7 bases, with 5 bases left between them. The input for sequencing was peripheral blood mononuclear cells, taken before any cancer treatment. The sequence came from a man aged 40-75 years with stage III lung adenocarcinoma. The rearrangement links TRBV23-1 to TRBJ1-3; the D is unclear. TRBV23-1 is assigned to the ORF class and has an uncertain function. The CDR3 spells CASNRNTIYF. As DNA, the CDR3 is TGCGCCAGCAATAGGAACACCATATATTTT.